This is a list of T cell receptor beta chains from one sample in a study of T cells in Graves' hyperthyroidism and ophthalmopathy. A single record per CDR3 protein comes from TCRdb applying MiXCR to the multiplex PCR reads. The sample includes fewer than 30,000 distinct CDR3 sequences, under 55% of them seen just once. Sequencing was done on a sample of blood. All receptors come from a woman aged 40 to 50 with Graves' hyperthyroidism that later progressed to Graves' ophthalmopathy. CDR3s include the opening cysteine and the closing phenylalanine or tryptophan. A D gene is named only where the DNA matches it firmly. A clone size is listed for some rows: how often the clone was seen (once, few, many), or a class if it is expanded.

V	D	size	J	CDR3	DNA
TRBV10-1	NA	NA	TRBJ2-3	CTISAATSTDTQYF	TGCACCATCAGTGCAGCTACTAGCACAGATACGCAGTATTTT
TRBV7-9	NA	NA	TRBJ1-5	CASCLSEGGQGNQPQHF	TGTGCCAGCTGCTTGTCGGAGGGGGGTCAGGGCAATCAGCCCCAGCATTTT
TRBV29-1	NA	medium-sized	TRBJ2-5	CSGPIMGEPGETQYF	TGCAGCGGCCCCATTATGGGGGAGCCTGGAGAGACCCAGTACTTC
TRBV10-3	NA	NA	TRBJ2-7	CATRPRGLTYEQYF	TGTGCCACCAGGCCCCGCGGCCTAACCTACGAGCAGTACTTC
TRBV11-2	TRBD2	many	TRBJ2-3	CASSRSSGTTQYF	TGTGCCAGCAGCCGATCTAGCGGGACCACGCAGTATTTT
TRBV6-1	TRBD1	NA	TRBJ1-5	CAGCGRDRGSQPQHF	TGTGCCGGCTGTGGCCGGGACAGGGGTAGCCAGCCCCAGCATTTT
TRBV10-3	NA	few	TRBJ1-1	CAISQDSSFEAFF	TGTGCCATCAGTCAGGACAGCAGTTTTGAAGCTTTCTTT
TRBV29-1	NA	NA	TRBJ2-7	CSVEDKAGLTRGDFEQYF	TGCAGCGTTGAAGACAAGGCGGGCTTGACTAGGGGGGACTTCGAGCAGTACTTC
TRBV10-3	NA	NA	TRBJ2-3	CAISGGSTDTQYF	TGTGCCATCAGTGGCGGGAGCACAGATACGCAGTATTTT
TRBV15	TRBD2	NA	TRBJ2-7	CATSRDSGSDEQYF	TGTGCCACCAGCAGAGATAGCGGGAGTGACGAGCAGTACTTC
TRBV28	TRBD2	many	TRBJ2-3	CASRKIAGSQYF	TGTGCCAGCAGAAAAATAGCGGGCTCGCAGTATTTT
TRBV2	TRBD2	NA	TRBJ2-2	CASSESRVAGVSGELFF	TGTGCCAGCAGTGAAAGTAGGGTAGCGGGAGTTTCCGGGGAGCTGTTTTTT
TRBV19	NA	few	TRBJ2-7	CASSIGVLQYF	TGTGCCAGTAGTATTGGGGTTCTTCAGTACTTC
TRBV19	TRBD2	medium-sized	TRBJ2-1	CASVPGGGPGEQFF	TGTGCCAGTGTACCGGGAGGAGGGCCGGGTGAGCAGTTCTTC
TRBV6-1	TRBD1	medium-sized	TRBJ2-7	CATGTAYEQYF	TGTGCCACCGGGACAGCCTACGAGCAGTACTTC
TRBV5-1	NA	NA	TRBJ2-7	CASSTGTLPYEQYF	TGCGCCAGCAGCACAGGGACTCTCCCCTACGAGCAGTACTTC
TRBV7-9	TRBD2	few	TRBJ2-7	CASSFSQGGIEQYF	TGTGCCAGCAGCTTTTCCCAGGGAGGGATCGAGCAGTACTTC
TRBV20-1	NA	medium-sized	TRBJ1-1	CSARVGLGEAFF	TGCAGTGCTAGAGTAGGGCTGGGTGAAGCTTTCTTT
TRBV29-1	NA	few	TRBJ2-1	CSVGHLGTDNEQFF	TGCAGCGTGGGCCACCTCGGGACCGACAATGAGCAGTTCTTC
TRBV5-1	NA	NA	TRBJ2-2	CASSLRVGHTGELFF	TGCGCCAGCAGCTTGAGGGTAGGGCACACCGGGGAGCTGTTTTTT
TRBV20-1	TRBD2	once	TRBJ2-7	CSAWASGLYEQYF	TGCAGTGCTTGGGCTAGCGGACTTTACGAGCAGTACTTC
TRBV20-1	TRBD2	NA	TRBJ2-7	CSASRLAGSNEQYF	TGCAGTGCTAGTAGGTTAGCGGGAAGCAATGAGCAGTACTTC
TRBV7-9	TRBD2	few	TRBJ2-7	CASSTTGTRTYEQYF	TGTGCCAGCAGCACTACCGGGACTAGAACCTACGAGCAGTACTTC
TRBV11-2	TRBD1	NA	TRBJ1-2	CASSPDRGGGYTF	TGTGCCAGCAGCCCCGACAGGGGCGGAGGCTACACCTTC
TRBV3-1	TRBD1	many	TRBJ2-5	CASSPMATGSETQYF	TGTGCCAGCAGCCCCATGGCGACAGGGTCAGAGACCCAGTACTTC
TRBV5-1	NA	medium-sized	TRBJ2-7	CASSFGQTYEQYF	TGCGCCAGCAGCTTTGGACAAACCTACGAGCAGTACTTC
TRBV29-1	TRBD2	medium-sized	TRBJ2-1	CSAWGTSGRNEQFF	TGCAGCGCATGGGGGACTAGCGGGAGGAATGAGCAGTTCTTC
TRBV15	NA	NA	TRBJ2-7	CATGRGDGPYEQYF	TGTGCCACCGGCAGAGGGGACGGACCGTACGAGCAGTACTTC
TRBV20-1	NA	NA	TRBJ1-2	CSATNSGYTF	TGCAGTGCTACTAATTCTGGCTACACCTTC
TRBV2	TRBD1	NA	TRBJ1-5	CASIEGASNQPQHF	TGTGCCAGCATTGAGGGGGCGAGCAATCAGCCCCAGCATTTT
TRBV2	TRBD1	NA	TRBJ2-7	CASKGGTDGSYEQYF	TGTGCCAGCAAGGGTGGGACAGACGGAAGCTACGAGCAGTACTTC
TRBV2	TRBD1	medium-sized	TRBJ2-7	CASSTQTGKNEQYF	TGTGCCAGCAGTACCCAGACAGGGAAGAACGAGCAGTACTTC
TRBV10-3	TRBD1	NA	TRBJ1-1	CAISEPQDRRRPMTEAFF	TGTGCCATCAGTGAGCCGCAGGACAGGCGGAGGCCTATGACTGAAGCTTTCTTT
TRBV7-9	NA	NA	TRBJ2-1	CASSLVRRKYNEQFF	TGTGCCAGCAGCTTAGTGCGGCGGAAATACAATGAGCAGTTCTTC
TRBV5-1	NA	NA	TRBJ2-2	CASSYLGGYGELFF	TGCGCCAGCAGCTACCTAGGGGGATACGGGGAGCTGTTTTTT
TRBV6-2/TRBV6-3	TRBD2	many	TRBJ2-3	CASSLGLVSDTQYF	TGTGCCAGCAGCTTAGGACTAGTCTCAGATACGCAGTATTTT
TRBV28	NA	many	TRBJ1-1	CASSASLRRNTEAFF	TGTGCCAGCAGCGCCTCTCTCAGGAGGAACACTGAAGCTTTCTTT
TRBV11-2	NA	NA	TRBJ2-7	CASSPGRSIYEQYF	TGTGCCAGCAGCCCAGGACGGTCCATCTACGAGCAGTACTTC
TRBV12-5	NA	NA	TRBJ2-1	CASGPSRGSTYNEQFF	TGTGCTAGTGGGCCCTCGCGAGGTAGTACCTACAATGAGCAGTTCTTC
TRBV10-3	NA	NA	TRBJ1-5	CAISERQASNQPQHF	TGTGCCATCAGTGAGCGACAGGCCAGCAATCAGCCCCAGCATTTT
TRBV20-1	NA	NA	TRBJ2-2	CSASRPSGELFF	TGCAGTGCGTCCCGACCCTCCGGGGAGCTGTTTTTT
TRBV11-2	NA	many	TRBJ2-2	CASSLGLRNTGELFF	TGTGCCAGCAGCTTAGGACTTAGGAACACCGGGGAGCTGTTTTTT
TRBV7-2	NA	NA	TRBJ1-2	CASSFYICSARSPNSYYGYTF	NA
TRBV2	TRBD1	NA	TRBJ2-1	CASSDGTGYEQFF	TGTGCCAGCAGTGACGGGACAGGGTATGAGCAGTTCTTC
TRBV25-1	NA	few	TRBJ2-1	CASSESPGTYNEQFF	TGTGCCAGCAGTGAATCCCCGGGAACCTACAATGAGCAGTTCTTC
TRBV2	NA	NA	TRBJ1-5	CASSEGMKNQPQHF	TGTGCCAGCAGTGAAGGGATGAAGAATCAGCCCCAGCATTTT
TRBV29-1	NA	few	TRBJ2-3	CSVEGGRGADTQYF	TGCAGCGTTGAAGGGGGCAGGGGTGCAGATACGCAGTATTTT
TRBV7-9	NA	NA	TRBJ2-5	CASSLTTDQETQYF	TGTGCCAGCAGCTTAACGACAGACCAAGAGACCCAGTACTTC
TRBV12-5	TRBD1	many	TRBJ2-1	CASSLQGAHDEQFF	TGTGCTAGCTCGTTACAGGGGGCGCATGATGAGCAGTTCTTC
TRBV7-9	TRBD2	NA	TRBJ2-3	CASSQEDGIGSAGGTDTRYF	TGTGCCAGCAGCCAGGAGGACGGGATTGGGTCAGCGGGAGGGACAGATACGCGGTATTTC
TRBV5-1	TRBD2	NA	TRBJ2-6	CASGRAGANVLTF	TGCGCCAGCGGGAGGGCTGGGGCCAACGTCCTGACTTTC
TRBV2	NA	few	TRBJ1-1	CASSELNTEAFF	TGTGCCAGCAGTGAACTAAACACTGAAGCTTTCTTT
TRBV7-8	TRBD1	many	TRBJ1-5	CASSLSGQVSQPQHF	TGTGCCAGCAGCTTAAGCGGACAGGTCAGCCAGCCCCAGCATTTT
TRBV24-1	NA	NA	TRBJ2-1	CATSAGFSFFGNEQFF	TGTGCCACCAGTGCAGGTTTTTCATTCTTTGGGAATGAGCAGTTCTTC
TRBV2	NA	NA	TRBJ2-1	CASKGRTSRNEQFF	TGTGCCAGCAAAGGTAGGACATCCCGCAATGAGCAGTTCTTC
TRBV7-9	NA	many	TRBJ2-2	CASSPKRANTGELFF	TGTGCCAGCAGCCCAAAAAGGGCGAACACCGGGGAGCTGTTTTTT
TRBV4-1	NA	NA	TRBJ2-7	CASSQDQSGAGYEQYF	TGCGCCAGCAGCCAAGATCAGTCGGGGGCAGGTTACGAGCAGTACTTC